The clone carrying this T cell receptor (beta chain) was observed a single time. Its antigen is not identified. The source of the sample is a study of cytomegalovirus exposure and HLA in healthy donors. Points from the study as a whole: Researchers catalogued approximately 160 TCR beta chains as cytomegalovirus-associated.

Data came from immunoSEQ multiplex PCR; TCRdb stores just in-frame clones and leaves some out. Here the sample spans about 200,000 clones, around 88% being singletons. Germline lookup yields CDR1 MNHNS and CDR2 SASEGT. CDR3 length equals 11 residues. V was trimmed by 6 bases and J by 7 bases, leaving 9 bases between them. This chain links TRBV6-1 with TRBJ1-1; a weak D match, TRBD1 (5 bases). The clonotype comes from a woman between 18 and 30 years old in good health and CMV-seronegative. The source material was PBMCs. CDR3 in DNA: TGTGCCAGCAGAGGGGCAGATGAAGCTTTCTTT. Translated, it gives CASRGADEAFF.